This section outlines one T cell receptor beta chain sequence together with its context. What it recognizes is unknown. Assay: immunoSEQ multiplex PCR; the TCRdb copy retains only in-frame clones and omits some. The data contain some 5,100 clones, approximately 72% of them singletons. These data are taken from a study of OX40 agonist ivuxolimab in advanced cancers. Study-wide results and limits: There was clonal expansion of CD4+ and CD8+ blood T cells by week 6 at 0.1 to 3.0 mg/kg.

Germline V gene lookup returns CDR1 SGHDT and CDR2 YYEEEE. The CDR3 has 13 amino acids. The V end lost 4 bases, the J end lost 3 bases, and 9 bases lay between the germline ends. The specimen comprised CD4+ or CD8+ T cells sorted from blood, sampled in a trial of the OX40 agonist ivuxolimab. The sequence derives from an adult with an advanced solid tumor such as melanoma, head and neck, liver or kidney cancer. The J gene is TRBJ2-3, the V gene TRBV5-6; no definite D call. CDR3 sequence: CASSLLQTDTQYF. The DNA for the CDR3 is TGTGCCAGCAGCCTACTCCAAACAGATACGCAGTATTTT.